Listed here are 8 T cell receptor beta chains from one sample, sequenced in a study of early T cells in non-severe SARS-CoV-2 infection. TCRdb analysed the 5' RACE reads with MiXCR anew, one entry per CDR3 protein. In the table there are 40,000 to 65,000 distinct CDR3 sequences, approximately 8% of which are singletons. Material for sequencing was whole blood. The receptors here all came from an adult who was a healthcare worker with PCR-confirmed SARS-CoV-2 infection or an uninfected control (not recorded which).

This clonotype was found many times. The V gene is TRBV13, the J gene TRBJ2-7; 8 bases align to TRBD2. The CDR3 sequence is 15 residues long. Trimming removed 2 bases from V and 0 bases from J; junction bases left unmatched: 3. Germline V gene sequence: CDR1 PRHDT, CDR2 FYEKMQ (reference sequence). CDR3 DNA sequence: TGTGCCAGCAGCTTAAGCGGGGGCCTCTCCTACGAGCAGTACTTC. This translates into CASSLSGGLSYEQYF.

The chain combines TRBV12-3 or TRBV12-4 with TRBJ2-7; unclear D gene. The V end was cut by 3 bases, the J end by 1 base, with 13 bases between. The CDR3 totals 15 residues. Here the CDR3 DNA reads TGTGCCAGCAGTTTGGTACAGTCAATTTCCTACGAGCAGTACTTC. Encoded protein: CASSLVQSISYEQYF.

There are many counts of this clonotype. V usage is TRBV6-2 or TRBV6-3 and J usage is TRBJ2-2, with a possible D match to TRBD1 (6 bases). The germline CDR1 and CDR2 sequences are MNHEY and SVGEGT. The CDR3 has 16 residues. Trimming pared 7 bases from V and 8 bases from J, leaving 23 bases between. CDR3 region: CASTPPWTALPGELFF. CDR3 in DNA: TGTGCCAGCACCCCCCCCTGGACAGCCCTCCCGGGGGAGCTGTTTTTT.

This clonotype was observed many times. V is TRBV7-2 and J is TRBJ2-1; TRBD2 agrees at 9 bases. The CDR3 extends over 15 amino acids. Germline V gives CDR1 SGHTA, CDR2 FQGNSA. The V gene end was trimmed by 5 bases and the J gene end by 5 bases; junction bases not matched to a gene: 7. CDR3 in DNA: TGTGCCAGCAGCCCCCGGGCTAGCGGGGACAATGAGCAGTTCTTC. This codes for CASSPRASGDNEQFF.

The chain uses TRBV4-3 and TRBJ1-5; D gene ambiguous. Per the germline V gene, CDR1 is LGHNA and CDR2 is YSLEER. Trimming took 0 bases from V and 5 from J, leaving 8 bases between them. The CDR3 runs to 14 residues. CDR3 bases: TGCGCCAGCAGCCAAGAGGCTGCTCATCAGCCCCAGCATTTT. Encoded protein: CASSQEAAHQPQHF.

This clonotype turned up a few times. The genes are TRBV5-8 and TRBJ2-3; D remains unclear. CDR3 size: 16 residues. In germline, CDR1 is SGHTS, CDR2 YDEGEE. The V end lost 0 bases, the J end lost 3 bases, and 14 bases lay between the germline ends. CDR3 DNA: TGTGCCAGCAGCTTGGGGGCCCCTTTAAAAACAGATACGCAGTATTTT. Translating gives CASSLGAPLKTDTQYF.

This clonotype appeared many times. The chain employs TRBV11-3 and TRBJ2-1; the D is unclear. This CDR3 region has 12 residues. V lost 2 bases to trimming and J lost 7 bases, with 6 bases between them. In germline, CDR1 is SGHNT, CDR2 YENEEA. CDR3: CASSLNTNEQFF. The DNA of the CDR3 is TGTGCCAGCAGCTTAAATACAAATGAGCAGTTCTTC.

This clonotype has at least ten counts. The gene calls are TRBV30 and TRBJ2-6, with no clear D. Germline V lookup: CDR1 GTSNPN, CDR2 SVGIG (reference sequence). This CDR3 has 12 amino acids. The V end was cut by 5 bases, the J end by 2 bases, with 4 bases between. The CDR3 protein is CAWATGANVLTF. Here the CDR3 DNA reads TGTGCCTGGGCTACTGGGGCCAACGTCCTGACTTTC.